The 10 T cell receptor beta chains below were found in one sample sequenced in a study. TCRdb passed the RT-PCR reads through MiXCR, listing each CDR3 protein once. The table records about 680,000 distinct CDR3 sequences, 11% to 15% of them present only once. Sequenced input: memory CD4+ T cells from blood. These receptors all come from a female donor in good health, serving as a healthy control.

The chain recombines TRBV6-1 with TRBJ2-3; 10 bases are shared with TRBD2. The CDR3 has 15 residues. CDR1 and CDR2 from the germline V gene are MNHNS and SASEGT. V lost 6 bases, J lost 7 bases, and 10 bases stayed unmatched. CDR3 nucleotide sequence: TGTGCCAGCAGCGCGGCTAGCGGGAGTAAAAATACGCAGTATTTT. Protein: CASSAASGSKNTQYF.

The table lists this clonotype with many counts. V is TRBV7-2 and J is TRBJ2-3; no clear D. Trimming removed 2 bases at V and 8 bases at J, with 5 bases between. The CDR3 is 11 residues long. Germline assignment: CDR1 SGHTA and CDR2 FQGNSA. CDR3 DNA sequence: TGTGCCAGCAGCTTACGCGGTACGCAGTATTTT. Its protein product is CASSLRGTQYF. Looking up the rest from reference TRBV7-2 and TRBJ2-3 gives the full variable domain: GAGVSQSPSNKVTEKGKDVELRCDPISGHTALYWYRQSLGQGLEFLIYFQGNSAPDKSGLPSDRFSAERTGGSVSTLTIQRTQQEDSAVYLCASSLRGTQYFGPGTRLTVL.

This clonotype was detected ten times or more. This rearrangement joins TRBV20-1 to TRBJ2-1; D is perhaps TRBD2 (6 bases). V was pared by 3 bases and J by 2 bases, with 11 bases between. From germline, CDR1 is DFQATT and CDR2 SNEGSKA (reference sequence). The CDR3 sequence is 14 residues long. The CDR3, as DNA: TGCAGTGCTAGTGGGGGGAGCGCCTACAATGAGCAGTTCTTC. It translates to CSASGGSAYNEQFF.

The chain combines TRBV4-2 with TRBJ2-1, with 9 bases that match TRBD2. After removal of 1 base from V and 0 bases from J, the junction contained 10 bases not matched to a gene. The CDR3 has 19 amino acids. Per germline, CDR1 LGHNA and CDR2 YNFKEQ. CDR3 in amino acids: CASSQAATSGVGSYNEQFF. CDR3 in DNA: TGTGCCAGCAGCCAAGCGGCGACTAGCGGAGTTGGCTCCTACAATGAGCAGTTCTTC.

This clonotype has more than one count but fewer than ten. The rearrangement links TRBV28 to TRBJ2-5; tentatively, D is TRBD2 (6 bases). The CDR3 length is 15 residues. Germline values: CDR1 MDHEN, CDR2 SYDVKM. Trimming stripped 6 bases from V and 2 bases from J, with 16 bases between. CDR3 protein: CASSRLVRVQETQYF. CDR3 nucleotide sequence: TGTGCCAGCAGCCGACTAGTCCGGGTACAAGAGACCCAGTACTTC.

This clonotype was seen a handful of times. CDR3 nucleotides: TGTGCCAGCAGTTCAAATCGATGGGCTGGCACAGATACGCAGTATTTT. Protein sequence: CASSSNRWAGTDTQYF. V usage is TRBV27 and J usage is TRBJ2-3; D gene ambiguous. Germline V gives CDR1 MNHEY, CDR2 SMNVEV (reference sequence). The CDR3 contains 16 residues. The V and J ends lost 4 bases and 1 base respectively, with 15 bases between them.

This clonotype was recorded at least ten times. V gene TRBV7-2 combines with J gene TRBJ2-3; perhaps TRBD1 as D (5 bases). V was trimmed by 4 bases and J by 3 bases, leaving 11 bases between them. Germline-derived CDR1 and CDR2 are SGHTA and FQGNSA. The CDR3 runs 14 residues. DNA for the CDR3: TGTGCCAGCAGCTCAGGGTACGAGACAGATACGCAGTATTTT. Amino acids: CASSSGYETDTQYF.

The chain employs TRBV10-3 and TRBJ2-5, with TRBD1 identical over 8 bases. The CDR3 has 15 residues. Germline V CDR1 and CDR2: ENHRY, SYGVKD. The V and J ends lost 2 bases and 5 bases, in that order; junction bases with no gene match: 7. The CDR3 is CAISENPGGFETQYF. The CDR3 DNA reads as TGTGCCATCAGTGAGAACCCAGGGGGCTTCGAGACCCAGTACTTC.

This clonotype occurred many times. The chain recombines TRBV6-1 with TRBJ2-6, with D unresolved. The germline gives CDR1 MNHNS, CDR2 SASEGT. V was pared by 6 bases and J by 0 bases, with 15 bases between. The CDR3 contains 17 residues. The CDR3 coding sequence is TGTGCCAGCAGGATACAGAGCCGATCCTCTGGGGCCAACGTCCTGACTTTC. It is translated as CASRIQSRSSGANVLTF.

In this sample, this clonotype turned up a few times. The gene calls are TRBV11-2 and TRBJ2-1; weak D call: TRBD1 (6 bases). CDR3 size: 17 residues. Between the trimmed V and J ends, which lost 5 bases and 3 bases, there was a span of 20 bases. Germline values: CDR1 SGHAT, CDR2 FQNNGV. CDR3 coding DNA: TGTGCCAGCAGCCAGCCCCTGGACAGCCGATTCTACAATGAGCAGTTCTTC. Encoded protein: CASSQPLDSRFYNEQFF.